This T cell receptor (beta chain) derives from a study of blood T cells in healthy people across ages. Study observations and caveats: Without sorted subsets, naive and antigen-experienced compartments could not be conclusively compared.

Through a sample-barcoded 5' primer and a J-beta primer mix, a second PCR was run for roughly 6 to 11 cycles. TCRdb recomputed calls from the 5' RACE reads with MiXCR, one row per CDR3 protein. The profile shows 1,100,000 or so distinct CDR3 sequences, roughly 45% of them singletons. Note on this clonotype: What it binds is unknown.

This receptor was obtained from a woman aged 55-70 years in good health. Material for sequencing was blood.

The CDR3 bases are TGTGCCAGCAGTTTTAACCGGGGCGGGAGCTTCGAGCAGTACTTC. Translated, it gives CASSFNRGGSFEQYF. The rearrangement links TRBV12-3 or TRBV12-4 to TRBJ2-7; 7 bases fit TRBD2. This CDR3 contains 15 residues. Trimming took 3 bases from V and 6 from J; bases not matched to a gene: 11.